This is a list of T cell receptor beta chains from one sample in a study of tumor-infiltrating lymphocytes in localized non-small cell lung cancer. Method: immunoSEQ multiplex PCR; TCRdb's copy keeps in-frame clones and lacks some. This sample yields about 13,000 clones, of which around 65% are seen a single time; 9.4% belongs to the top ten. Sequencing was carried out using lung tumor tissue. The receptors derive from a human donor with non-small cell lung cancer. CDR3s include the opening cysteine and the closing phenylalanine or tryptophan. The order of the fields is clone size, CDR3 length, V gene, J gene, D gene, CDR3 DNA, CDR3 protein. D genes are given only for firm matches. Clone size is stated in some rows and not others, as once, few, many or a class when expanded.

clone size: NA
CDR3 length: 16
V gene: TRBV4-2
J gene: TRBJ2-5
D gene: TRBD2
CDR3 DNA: TGTGCCAGCAGCCAAGTTGGTTTTGGGGGGGAGGAGACCCAGTACTTC
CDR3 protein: CASSQVGFGGEETQYF

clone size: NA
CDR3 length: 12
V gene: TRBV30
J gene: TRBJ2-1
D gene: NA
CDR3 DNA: TGTGCCTGGAGTGCGGGGTACAATGAGCAGTTCTTC
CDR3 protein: CAWSAGYNEQFF

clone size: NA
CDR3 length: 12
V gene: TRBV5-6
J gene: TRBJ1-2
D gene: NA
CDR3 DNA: TGTGCCAGCAGCTTAAACCCGGACGGCTACACCTTC
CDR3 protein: CASSLNPDGYTF

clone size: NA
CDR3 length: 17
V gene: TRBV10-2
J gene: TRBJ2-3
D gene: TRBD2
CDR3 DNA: TGCGCCAGTTACGGGCTAGCGGGAGGGAGGCAGGCAGATACGCAGTATTTT
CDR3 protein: CASYGLAGGRQADTQYF

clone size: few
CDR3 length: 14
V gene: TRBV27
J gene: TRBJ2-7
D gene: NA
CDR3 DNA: TGTGCCAGCAGTTTATCGATAGGGAGCTACGAGCAGTACTTC
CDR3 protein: CASSLSIGSYEQYF

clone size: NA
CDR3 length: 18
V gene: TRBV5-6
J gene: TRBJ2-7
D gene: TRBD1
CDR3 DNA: TGTGCCAGCAGCCCTGCGCGACCGGGACAGGGGCTAACCTACGAGCAGTACTTC
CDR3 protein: CASSPARPGQGLTYEQYF

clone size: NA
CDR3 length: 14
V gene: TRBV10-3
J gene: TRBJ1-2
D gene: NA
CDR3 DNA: TGTGCCATCAGTGAGGGGGGGGGCGCCTATGGCTACACCTTC
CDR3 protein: CAISEGGGAYGYTF

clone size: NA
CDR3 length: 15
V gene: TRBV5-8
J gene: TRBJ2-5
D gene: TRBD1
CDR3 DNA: TGTGCCAGCAGCACCGGACAGGGGGCTTCAGAGACCCAGTACTTC
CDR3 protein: CASSTGQGASETQYF

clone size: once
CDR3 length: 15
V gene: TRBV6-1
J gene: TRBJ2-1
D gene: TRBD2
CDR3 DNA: TGTGCCAGCAGTGAAGTAGCGGGAGACTACAATGAGCAGTTCTTC
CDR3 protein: CASSEVAGDYNEQFF

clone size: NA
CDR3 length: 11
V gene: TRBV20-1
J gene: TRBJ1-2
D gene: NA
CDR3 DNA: TGCAGTGCTAGCCTTCCACGGGCGCTCTACTTC
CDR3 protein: CSASLPRALYF

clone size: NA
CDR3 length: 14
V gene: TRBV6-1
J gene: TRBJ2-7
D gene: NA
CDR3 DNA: TGTGCCAGCAGTGATACCGGGAACGCCTACGAGCAGTACTTC
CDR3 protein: CASSDTGNAYEQYF

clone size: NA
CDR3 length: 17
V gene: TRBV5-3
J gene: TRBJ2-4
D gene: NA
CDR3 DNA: TGTGCCAGAAGCTTGGCCACAGTTGGAGGGAGGAAAAACATTCAGTACTTC
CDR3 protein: CARSLATVGGRKNIQYF

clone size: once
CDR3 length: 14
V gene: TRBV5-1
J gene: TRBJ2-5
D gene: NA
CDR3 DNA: TGCGCCAGCAGCTCCCTGGGGATCGAGGAGACCCAGTACTTC
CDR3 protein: CASSSLGIEETQYF

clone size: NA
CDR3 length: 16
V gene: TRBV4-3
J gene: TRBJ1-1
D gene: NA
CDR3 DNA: TGCGCCAGCAGCCAAGAACTCCAGGGAGCGGGCACTGAAGCTTTCTTT
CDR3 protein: CASSQELQGAGTEAFF

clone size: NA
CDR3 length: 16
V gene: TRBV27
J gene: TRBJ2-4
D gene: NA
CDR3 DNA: TGTGCCAGTAGTCTCCGGGGGCGGTGGGCCAAAAACATTCAGTACTTC
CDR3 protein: CASSLRGRWAKNIQYF

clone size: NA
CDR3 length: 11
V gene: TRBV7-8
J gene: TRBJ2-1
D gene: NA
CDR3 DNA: TGTGCCAGCAGCAACAGCCATGAGCAGTTCTTC
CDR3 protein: CASSNSHEQFF

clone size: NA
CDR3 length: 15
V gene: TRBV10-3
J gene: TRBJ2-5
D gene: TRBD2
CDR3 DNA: TGTGCCATCAGTGAGTCGACTAGCGGGTTGGAGACCCAGTACTTC
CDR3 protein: CAISESTSGLETQYF

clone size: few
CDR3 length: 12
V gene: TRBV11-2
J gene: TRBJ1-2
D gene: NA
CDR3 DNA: TGTGCCAGCAGCTTAGACAGTTCCGGTTCCACCTTC
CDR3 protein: CASSLDSSGSTF

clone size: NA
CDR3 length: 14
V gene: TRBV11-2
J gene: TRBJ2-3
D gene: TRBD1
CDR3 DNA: TGTGCCAGCAGCTCGAAAGGGGGCTTGGATACGCAGTATTTT
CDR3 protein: CASSSKGGLDTQYF

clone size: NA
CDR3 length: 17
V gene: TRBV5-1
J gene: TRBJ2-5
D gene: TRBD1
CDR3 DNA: TGCGCCAGCAGGGCTTTGCCTAACAGGGGCCACCAAGAGACCCAGTACTTC
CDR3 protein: CASRALPNRGHQETQYF

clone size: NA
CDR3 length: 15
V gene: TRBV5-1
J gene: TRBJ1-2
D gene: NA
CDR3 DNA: TGCGCCAGCAGCTGGACCGGGAGCCCTAAATATGGCTACACCTTC
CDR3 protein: CASSWTGSPKYGYTF

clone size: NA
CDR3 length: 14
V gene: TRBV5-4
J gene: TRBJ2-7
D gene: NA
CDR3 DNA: TGTGCCAGCAGCGAGGCGAGGGGGTTTAACGAGCAGTACTTC
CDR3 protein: CASSEARGFNEQYF

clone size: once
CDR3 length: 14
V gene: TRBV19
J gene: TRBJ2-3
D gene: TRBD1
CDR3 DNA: TGTGCCAGTAGTACGGGACAGGGCCCAGATACGCAGTATTTT
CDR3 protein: CASSTGQGPDTQYF

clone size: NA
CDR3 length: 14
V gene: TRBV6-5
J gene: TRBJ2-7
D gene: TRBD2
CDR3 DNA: TGTGCCAGCAGCCTAGCGGGGGGACCTAACGAGCAGTACTTC
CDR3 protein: CASSLAGGPNEQYF

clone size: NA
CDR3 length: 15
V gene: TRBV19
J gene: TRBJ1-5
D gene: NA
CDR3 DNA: TGTGCCAGTAGTATAGATCCACAGGGAAACCAGCCCCAGCATTTT
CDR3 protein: CASSIDPQGNQPQHF

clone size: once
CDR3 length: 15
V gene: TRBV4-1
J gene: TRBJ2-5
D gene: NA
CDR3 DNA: TGCGCCAGCAGCCATGGACGGGACTACCAAGAGACCCAGTACTTC
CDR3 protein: CASSHGRDYQETQYF

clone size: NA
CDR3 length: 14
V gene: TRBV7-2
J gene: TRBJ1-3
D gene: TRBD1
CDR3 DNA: TGTGCCAGCAGTCAGGACAGGGCGGCAAACACCATATATTTT
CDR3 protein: CASSQDRAANTIYF

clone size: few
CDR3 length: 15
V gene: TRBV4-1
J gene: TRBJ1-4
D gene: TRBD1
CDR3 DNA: TGCGCCAGCAGCCAAGAGGGACAGGGTAGTGAAAAACTGTTTTTT
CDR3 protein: CASSQEGQGSEKLFF

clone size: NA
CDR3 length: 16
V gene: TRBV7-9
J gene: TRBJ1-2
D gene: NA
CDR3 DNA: TGTGCCAGCAGTTCCCCACCAGCCGGAGCTAACTATGGCTACACCTTC
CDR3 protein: CASSSPPAGANYGYTF

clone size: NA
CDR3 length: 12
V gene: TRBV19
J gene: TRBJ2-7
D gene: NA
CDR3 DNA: TGTGCCAGTAGTAGCCTGGGGACCGAGCAGTACTTC
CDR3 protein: CASSSLGTEQYF

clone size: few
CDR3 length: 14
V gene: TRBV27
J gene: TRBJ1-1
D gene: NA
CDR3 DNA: TGTGCCAGCAGTTTCGGCAGGGGGAACACTGAAGCTTTCTTT
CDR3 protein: CASSFGRGNTEAFF

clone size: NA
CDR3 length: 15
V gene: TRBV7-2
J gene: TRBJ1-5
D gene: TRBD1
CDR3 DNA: TGTGCCAGCAGCTTAGTGACAGGGGGCAATCAGCCCCAGCATTTT
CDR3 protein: CASSLVTGGNQPQHF

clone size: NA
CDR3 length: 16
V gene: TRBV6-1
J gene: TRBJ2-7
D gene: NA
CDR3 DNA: TGTGCCAGCAGTAAAGCGTCCGGGACACAGTCCTACGAGCAGTACTTC
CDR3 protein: CASSKASGTQSYEQYF

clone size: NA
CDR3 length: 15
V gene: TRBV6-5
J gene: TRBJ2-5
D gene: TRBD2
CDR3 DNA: TGTGCCAGCAGTTACTCGTCTAGCGGGGAAGAGACCCAGTACTTC
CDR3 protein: CASSYSSSGEETQYF

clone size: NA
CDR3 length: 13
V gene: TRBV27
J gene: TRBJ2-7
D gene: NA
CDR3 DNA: TGTACCAGCAGTTTGGTTACAGGCTACGAGCAGTACTTC
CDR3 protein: CTSSLVTGYEQYF

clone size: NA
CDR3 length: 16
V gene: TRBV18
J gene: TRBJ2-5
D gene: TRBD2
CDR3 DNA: TGTGCCAGCTCACCACTAAGCGGGGGATCCCAAGAGACCCAGTACTTC
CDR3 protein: CASSPLSGGSQETQYF

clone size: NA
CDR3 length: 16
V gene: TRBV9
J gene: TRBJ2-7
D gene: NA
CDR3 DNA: TGTGCCAGCAGCGTAGGCTCTAGCGCGGCTACCTACGAGCAGTACTTC
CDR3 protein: CASSVGSSAATYEQYF

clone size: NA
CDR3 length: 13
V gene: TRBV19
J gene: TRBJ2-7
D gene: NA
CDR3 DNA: TGTGCCAGTAGTCCAGGGGTGGGCTACGAGCAGTACTTC
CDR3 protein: CASSPGVGYEQYF

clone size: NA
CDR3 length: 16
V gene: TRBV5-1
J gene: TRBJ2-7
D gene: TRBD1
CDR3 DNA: TGCGCCAGCAGCTTGACAGGGGGAGACGAATCCTACGAGCAGTACTTC
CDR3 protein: CASSLTGGDESYEQYF

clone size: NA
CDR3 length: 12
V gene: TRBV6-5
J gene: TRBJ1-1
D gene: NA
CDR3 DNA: TGTGCCAGCGTCCCGATTAGGGGGAAAGCTTTCTTT
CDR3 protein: CASVPIRGKAFF

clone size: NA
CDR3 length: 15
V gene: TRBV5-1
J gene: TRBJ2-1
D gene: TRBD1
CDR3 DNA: TGCGCCAGCAGCTTGTTTACAGGGGGCGAGAATGAGCAGTTCTTC
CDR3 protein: CASSLFTGGENEQFF

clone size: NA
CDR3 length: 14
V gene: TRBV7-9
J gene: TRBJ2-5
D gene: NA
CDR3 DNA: TGTGCCAGCAGCGCGAAGGCTTACCAAGAGACCCAGTACTTC
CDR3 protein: CASSAKAYQETQYF

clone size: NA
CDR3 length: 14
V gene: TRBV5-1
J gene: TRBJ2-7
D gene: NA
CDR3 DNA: TGCGCCAGCAGCTTGGCCGGGTTCTCCTACGAGCAGTACTTC
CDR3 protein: CASSLAGFSYEQYF

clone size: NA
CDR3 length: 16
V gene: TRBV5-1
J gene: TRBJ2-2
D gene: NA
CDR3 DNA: TGCGCCAGCAGCCCCACGGGCGGGACGAACACCGGGGAGCTGTTTTTT
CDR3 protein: CASSPTGGTNTGELFF